This TCR beta chain is from a study of cytomegalovirus exposure and HLA in healthy donors. Notes on the study in general: Reported results showed that the classifier diagnosed cytomegalovirus status with high specificity and sensitivity. The study designated some 180 TCR beta chains cytomegalovirus-associated.

Produced via immunoSEQ multiplex PCR; TCRdb's table is partial and in-frame only. The sample has roughly 77,000 clones, roughly 94% seen once; the top ten hold roughly 0.75%. Note on this clone: Its antigen remains unknown.

Germline CDR1 and CDR2: MNHEY and SVGAGI. This CDR3 contains 16 residues. The V end lost 0 bases, the J end lost 2 bases, and 11 bases lay between the germline ends. Sequencing was done on a sample of PBMCs. The receptor was derived from a woman aged 18-35 years in good health and CMV-seronegative. The chain couples TRBV6-5 to TRBJ1-3, with a tentative D call TRBD1 (6 bases). In DNA, the CDR3 is TGTGCCAGCAGTTACTCGAAGGGGGTTACTGGAAACACCATATATTTT. It is translated as CASSYSKGVTGNTIYF.